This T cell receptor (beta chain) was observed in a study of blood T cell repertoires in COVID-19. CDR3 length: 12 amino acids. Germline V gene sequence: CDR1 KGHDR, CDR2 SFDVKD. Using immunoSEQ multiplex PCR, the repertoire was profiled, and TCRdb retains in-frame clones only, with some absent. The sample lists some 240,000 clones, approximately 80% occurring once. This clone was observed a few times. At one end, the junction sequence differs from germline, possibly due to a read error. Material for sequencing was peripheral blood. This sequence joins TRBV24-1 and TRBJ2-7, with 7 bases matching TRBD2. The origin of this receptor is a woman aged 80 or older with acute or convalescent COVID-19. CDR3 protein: CATSFRGDWLNF. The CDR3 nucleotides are TGTGCCACCAGTTTTCGGGGGGACTGGTTGAACTTC.